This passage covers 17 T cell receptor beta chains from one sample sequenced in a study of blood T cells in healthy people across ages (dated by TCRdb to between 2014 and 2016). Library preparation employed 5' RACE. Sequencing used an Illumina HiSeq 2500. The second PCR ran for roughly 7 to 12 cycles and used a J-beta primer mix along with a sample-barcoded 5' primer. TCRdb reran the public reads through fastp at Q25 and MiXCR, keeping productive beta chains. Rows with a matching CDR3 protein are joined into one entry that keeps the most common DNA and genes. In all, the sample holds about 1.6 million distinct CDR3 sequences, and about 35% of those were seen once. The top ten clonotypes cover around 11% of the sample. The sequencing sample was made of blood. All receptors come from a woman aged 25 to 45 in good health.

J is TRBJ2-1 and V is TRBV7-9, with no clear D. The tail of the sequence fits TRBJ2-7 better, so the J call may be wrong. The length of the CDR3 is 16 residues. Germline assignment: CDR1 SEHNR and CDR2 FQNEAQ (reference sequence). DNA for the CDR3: TGTGCCAGCAGCTCCCCCCCTCGAGCTTCCTACAATGAGCAGTACTTC. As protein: CASSSPPRASYNEQYF.

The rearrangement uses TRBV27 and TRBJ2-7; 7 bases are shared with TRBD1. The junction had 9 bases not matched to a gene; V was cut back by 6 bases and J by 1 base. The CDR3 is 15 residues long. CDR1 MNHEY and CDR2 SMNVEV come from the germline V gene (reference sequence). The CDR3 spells CASSLSLGQSYEQYF. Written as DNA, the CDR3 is TGTGCCAGCAGCCTCTCCCTGGGACAGTCCTACGAGCAGTACTTC.

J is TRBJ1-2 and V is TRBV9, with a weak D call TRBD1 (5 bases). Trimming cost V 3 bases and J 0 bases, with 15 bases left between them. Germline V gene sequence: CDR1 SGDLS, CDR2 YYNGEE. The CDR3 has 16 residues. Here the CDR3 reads CASSADGRDPNYGYTF. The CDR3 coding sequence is TGTGCCAGCAGCGCCGACGGACGGGACCCTAACTATGGCTACACCTTC. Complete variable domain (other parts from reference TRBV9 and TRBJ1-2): DSGVTQTPKHLITATGQRVTLRCSPRSGDLSVYWYQQSLDQGLQFLIQYYNGEERAKGNILERFSAQQFPDLHSELNLSSLELGDSALYFCASSADGRDPNYGYTFGSGTRLTVV.

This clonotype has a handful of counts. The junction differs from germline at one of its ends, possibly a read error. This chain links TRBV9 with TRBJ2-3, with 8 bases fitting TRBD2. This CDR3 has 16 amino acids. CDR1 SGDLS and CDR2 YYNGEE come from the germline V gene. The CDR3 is CASSVHAGGHTDTRYF. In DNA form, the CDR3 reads TGTGCCAGCAGCGTCCATGCGGGGGGCCACACAGATACGCGGTATTTT.

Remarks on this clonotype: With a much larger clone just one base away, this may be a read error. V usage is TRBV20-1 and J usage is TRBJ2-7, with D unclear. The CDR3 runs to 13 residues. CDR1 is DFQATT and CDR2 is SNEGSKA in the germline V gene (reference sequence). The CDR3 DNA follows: TGCGGTGCTAGGGTTGTCCCCGTCACCGAGCAGTACTTC. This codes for CGARVVPVTEQYF.

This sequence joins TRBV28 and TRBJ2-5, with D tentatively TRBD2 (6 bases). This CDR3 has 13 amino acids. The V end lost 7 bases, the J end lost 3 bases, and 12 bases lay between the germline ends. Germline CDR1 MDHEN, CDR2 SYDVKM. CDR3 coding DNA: TGTGCCAGCATTTCCGGCGGGAAAGAGACCCAGTACTTC. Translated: CASISGGKETQYF.

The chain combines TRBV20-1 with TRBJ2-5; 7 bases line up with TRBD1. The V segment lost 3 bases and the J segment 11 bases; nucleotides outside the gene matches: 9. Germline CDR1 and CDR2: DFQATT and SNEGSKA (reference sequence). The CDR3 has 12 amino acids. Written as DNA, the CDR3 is TGCAGTGCTAGTAACAGGGGCTACGGGCAGTACTTC. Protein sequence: CSASNRGYGQYF.

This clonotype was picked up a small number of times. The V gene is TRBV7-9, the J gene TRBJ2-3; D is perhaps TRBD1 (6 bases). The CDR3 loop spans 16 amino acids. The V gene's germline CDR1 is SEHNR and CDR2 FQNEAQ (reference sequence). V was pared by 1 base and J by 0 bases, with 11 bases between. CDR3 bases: TGTGCCAGCAGCTTAGGTTGGACAGAGAGCACAGATACGCAGTATTTT. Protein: CASSLGWTESTDTQYF.

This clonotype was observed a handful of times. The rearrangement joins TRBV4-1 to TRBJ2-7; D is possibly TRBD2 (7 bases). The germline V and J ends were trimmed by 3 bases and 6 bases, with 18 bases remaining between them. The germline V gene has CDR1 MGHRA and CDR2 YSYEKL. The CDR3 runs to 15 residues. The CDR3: CASSHPPRGGREQYF. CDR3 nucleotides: TGCGCCAGCAGCCACCCTCCGAGGGGGGGCCGCGAGCAGTACTTC.

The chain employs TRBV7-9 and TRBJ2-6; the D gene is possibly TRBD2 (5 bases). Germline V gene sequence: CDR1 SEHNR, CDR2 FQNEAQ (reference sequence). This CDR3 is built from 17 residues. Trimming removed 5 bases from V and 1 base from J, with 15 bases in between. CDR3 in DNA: TGTGCCAGCAGCCATGGGAGTAGGAGGTCTGGGGCCAACGTCCTGACTTTC. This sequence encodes CASSHGSRRSGANVLTF.

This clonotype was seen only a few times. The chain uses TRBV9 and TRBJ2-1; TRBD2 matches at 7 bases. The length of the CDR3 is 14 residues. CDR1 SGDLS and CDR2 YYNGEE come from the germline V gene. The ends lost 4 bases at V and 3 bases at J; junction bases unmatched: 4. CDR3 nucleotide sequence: TGTGCCAGCAGCTGGGCGGGGGACTACAATGAGCAGTTCTTC. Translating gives CASSWAGDYNEQFF. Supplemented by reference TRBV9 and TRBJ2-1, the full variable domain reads DSGVTQTPKHLITATGQRVTLRCSPRSGDLSVYWYQQSLDQGLQFLIQYYNGEERAKGNILERFSAQQFPDLHSELNLSSLELGDSALYFCASSWAGDYNEQFFGPGTRLTVL.

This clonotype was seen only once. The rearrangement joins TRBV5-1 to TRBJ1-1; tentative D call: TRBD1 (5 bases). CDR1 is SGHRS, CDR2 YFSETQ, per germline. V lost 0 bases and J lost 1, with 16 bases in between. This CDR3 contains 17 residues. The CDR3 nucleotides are TGCGCCAGCAGCTTGGGACCCCCGGGACGGCAGAACACTGAAGCTTTCTTT. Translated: CASSLGPPGRQNTEAFF.

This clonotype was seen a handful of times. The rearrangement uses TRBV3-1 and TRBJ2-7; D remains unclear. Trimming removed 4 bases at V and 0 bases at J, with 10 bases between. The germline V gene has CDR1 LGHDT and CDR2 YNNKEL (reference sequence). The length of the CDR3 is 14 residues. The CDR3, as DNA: TGTGCCAGCAGCCCGACATTACCCTCCTACGAGCAGTACTTC. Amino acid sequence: CASSPTLPSYEQYF.

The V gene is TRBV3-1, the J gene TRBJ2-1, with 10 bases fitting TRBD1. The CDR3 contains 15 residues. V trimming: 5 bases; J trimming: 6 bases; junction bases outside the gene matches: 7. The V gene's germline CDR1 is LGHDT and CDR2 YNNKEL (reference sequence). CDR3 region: CASSSPGQGFNEQFF. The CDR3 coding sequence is TGTGCCAGCAGCTCACCGGGACAGGGGTTCAATGAGCAGTTCTTC.

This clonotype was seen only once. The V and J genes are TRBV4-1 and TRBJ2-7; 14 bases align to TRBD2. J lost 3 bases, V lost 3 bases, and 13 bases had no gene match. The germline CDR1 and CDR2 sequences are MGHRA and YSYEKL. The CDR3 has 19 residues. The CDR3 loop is CASSHRPWTSGGPSYEQYF. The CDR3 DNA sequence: TGCGCCAGCAGCCACCGGCCATGGACTAGCGGGGGGCCAAGCTACGAGCAGTACTTC.

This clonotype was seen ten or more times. CDR3 nucleotide sequence: TGTGCCAGCAGCTGGGGTACTAGCGGGGGAACAGATACGCAGTATTTT. Encoded protein: CASSWGTSGGTDTQYF. The chain recombines TRBV5-6 with TRBJ2-3, with TRBD2 identical over 11 bases. Germline V gives CDR1 SGHDT, CDR2 YYEEEE. The CDR3 has 16 amino acids. V was pared by 3 bases and J by 3 bases, with 6 bases of the junction left unmatched.

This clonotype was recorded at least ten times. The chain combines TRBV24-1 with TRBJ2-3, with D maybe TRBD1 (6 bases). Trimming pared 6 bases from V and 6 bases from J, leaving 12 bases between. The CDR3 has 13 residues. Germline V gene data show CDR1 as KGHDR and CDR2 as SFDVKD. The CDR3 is CATSLDGQDTQYF. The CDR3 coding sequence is TGTGCCACCAGTCTCGATGGACAGGATACGCAGTATTTT.